Below, 15 T cell receptor beta chains from the same sample are listed, as sequenced in a study of regulatory T cells in long-lasting Graves disease. Researchers made TCR beta libraries by using iRepertoire HTBI primers and running Arm-PCR on CDR3 regions. TCRdb reanalysed the multiplex PCR reads using MiXCR and keeps one entry per CDR3 protein. Of roughly 500,000 distinct CDR3 sequences listed, about 12% are singletons. This sample's time point: newly diagnosed GD, antithyroid drugs for less than 3 months. Construction of the TCR library relied on RNA isolated from PBMCs. These data also featured in a second study, about T cells in Graves' hyperthyroidism and ophthalmopathy.

Sequencing was performed on peripheral blood mononuclear cells (PBMCs), taken at new diagnosis, from a patient treated with antithyroid drugs. These receptors came from a woman in her thirties with Graves disease.

This clonotype was detected many times. The chain combines TRBV20-1 with TRBJ2-7, with 9 bases aligning to TRBD1. The CDR3 totals 14 residues. J was trimmed by 3 bases and V by 4 bases; bases with no gene match: 7. Germline loops: CDR1 DFQATT, CDR2 SNEGSKA (reference sequence). The CDR3 nucleotides read TGCAGTGCTACTAGGACAGGGGCTTTCTACGAGCAGTACTTC. It is translated as CSATRTGAFYEQYF.

Remarks on this clonotype: This could be a read error, since a much larger clone is one nucleotide away. The chain carries TRBV6-2 or TRBV6-3 and TRBJ2-1, with D tentatively TRBD2 (5 bases). CDR3 length: 16 amino acids. CDR1 and CDR2 from the germline V gene are MNHEY and SVGEGT. This CDR3 is CASSTSDWAAHNEQLF. The CDR3 nucleotides are TGTGCCAGCAGTACTAGTGATTGGGCGGCCCACAATGAGCAGCTCTTC.

This clonotype occurred many times. The chain is built from TRBV24-1 and TRBJ2-1; 8 nucleotides align to TRBD2. This CDR3 comprises 17 residues. Germline CDR1 reads KGHDR; CDR2 reads SFDVKD. V lost 2 bases, J lost 8 bases, and 13 bases stayed unmatched. The chain's CDR3 is CATSDSNARLARHEQFF. The DNA of the CDR3 is TGTGCCACCAGTGATTCCAATGCCCGACTAGCGAGGCATGAGCAGTTCTTC.

This clonotype was seen at least ten times. V and J are TRBV28 and TRBJ1-2, with D unclear. The CDR3 is 12 residues long. The V and J ends lost 7 bases and 7 bases respectively, with 13 bases between them. Per the germline V gene, CDR1 is MDHEN and CDR2 is SYDVKM. CDR3 protein: CASTLPEGGYTF. CDR3 sequence (DNA): TGTGCCAGCACCCTCCCCGAGGGTGGCTACACCTTC.

This chain connects TRBV7-9 to TRBJ2-7; 7 bases agree with TRBD1. Looked up from germline, CDR1 is SEHNR and CDR2 is FQNEAQ (reference sequence). This CDR3 contains 14 residues. V shed 4 bases, J shed 3 bases, and the junction held 6 bases outside the gene matches. The CDR3 sequence is CASSSNRGIYEQYF. CDR3 nucleotides: TGTGCCAGCAGCTCCAACAGGGGCATCTACGAGCAGTACTTC.

The chain combines TRBV15 with TRBJ2-7; possible D gene TRBD2, 5 bases. CDR1 is LNHNV, CDR2 YYDKDF, per germline (reference sequence). V was shortened by 1 base and J by 6 bases, with 16 bases between the two germline ends. The CDR3 is 15 residues long. The CDR3 nucleotides read TGTGCCACCAGCAGAGCAGTAGGGAGTTTGGGCGAGCAGTACTTC. Its translation is CATSRAVGSLGEQYF.

The table lists this clonotype with many counts. The chain joins TRBV7-8 to TRBJ1-3, with D possibly matching TRBD1 (5 bases). The CDR3 contains 16 residues. Germline assignment: CDR1 SGHVS and CDR2 FQNEAQ. V gave up 6 bases and J gave up 3 bases, with 18 bases separating them. The CDR3: CASRPGLTQVGNTIYF. DNA for the CDR3: TGTGCCAGCAGACCGGGACTCACGCAAGTTGGAAACACCATATATTTT.

The table lists this clonotype with a few counts. The rearrangement joins TRBV7-9 to TRBJ2-5; 12 positions match TRBD2. Looked up from germline, CDR1 is SEHNR and CDR2 is FQNEAQ (reference sequence). The CDR3 covers 16 residues. The junction had 9 bases not matched to a gene; V was cut back by 5 bases and J by 5 bases. The CDR3 region has the DNA TGTGCCAGCAGCCAAACTACTAGCGGGAGGTGGGAGACCCAGTACTTC. This encodes CASSQTTSGRWETQYF.

This clonotype showed up many times. This chain connects TRBV6-2 or TRBV6-3 to TRBJ2-1; D is unresolved. The CDR3 extends over 20 amino acids. V was cut by 2 bases and J by 0 bases, with 23 bases left in between. Per the germline V gene, CDR1 is MNHEY and CDR2 is SVGEGT. The CDR3 DNA follows: TGTGCCAGCAGTTACGGGGTTGGGATTTGGTACACCCGCTCCTACAATGAGCAGTTCTTC. Its translation is CASSYGVGIWYTRSYNEQFF.

This clonotype was observed many times. The chain combines TRBV28 with TRBJ1-1, with D tentatively TRBD1 (6 bases). CDR1 and CDR2 (germline): MDHEN, SYDVKM. The ends were cut back, 5 bases at V and 9 bases at J, with 13 bases in the middle. The CDR3 consists of 12 residues. The CDR3 region is CASSPGALQAFF. In nucleotides, the CDR3 is TGTGCCAGCAGTCCAGGGGCCCTGCAAGCTTTCTTT.

This clonotype has more than one count but fewer than ten. This chain joins TRBV19 and TRBJ1-1, with D possibly matching TRBD1 (6 bases). Germline V lookup: CDR1 LNHDA, CDR2 SQIVND (reference sequence). With 9 bases removed from V and 1 base from J, the gap between germline ends came to 9 bases. CDR3 size: 12 residues. DNA of the CDR3: TGTGCCAGCCTACAGGGGAACACTGAAGCTTTCTTT. Its protein is CASLQGNTEAFF. The complete variable domain, with remaining parts taken from reference TRBV19 and TRBJ1-1, reads DGGITQSPKYLFRKEGQNVTLSCEQNLNHDAMYWYRQDPGQGLRLIYYSQIVNDFQKGDIAEGYSVSREKKESFPLTVTSAQKNPTAFYLCASLQGNTEAFFGQGTRLTVV.

This clonotype was seen repeatedly, ten times or more. The chain carries TRBV15 and TRBJ1-2; the match to TRBD1 covers 7 bases. The CDR3 covers 13 residues. The germline V gene encodes CDR1 LNHNV and CDR2 YYDKDF (reference sequence). The ends lost 0 bases at V and 8 bases at J; junction bases unmatched: 3. CDR3 amino acids: CATSREGTEGYTF. The CDR3 coding sequence is TGTGCCACCAGCAGAGAGGGGACAGAGGGCTACACCTTC.

This clonotype was seen a few times. The rearrangement joins TRBV10-3 to TRBJ2-7; D uncertain. Germline V gene lookup returns CDR1 ENHRY and CDR2 SYGVKD. The CDR3 covers 14 residues. The ends were cut back, 3 bases at V and 2 bases at J, with 11 bases in the middle. CDR3 protein: CAISDYLSTYEQYF. For the CDR3, the DNA is TGTGCCATCAGTGATTATCTTAGCACCTACGAGCAGTACTTC.

This clonotype has only a few counts. This rearrangement joins TRBV6-5 to TRBJ1-5; D call uncertain. The germline CDR1 and CDR2 sequences are MNHEY and SVGAGI. Trimming pared 1 base from V and 6 bases from J, leaving 7 bases between. This CDR3 has 13 residues. The CDR3 sequence is CASSYLAGQPQHF. In nucleotides, the CDR3 is TGTGCCAGCAGTTACTTGGCGGGTCAGCCCCAGCATTTT.

This clonotype was recorded many times. The V and J genes are TRBV2 and TRBJ2-2; 13 nucleotides agree with TRBD2. The J segment lost 2 bases and the V segment lost 5 bases, leaving 5 bases of the junction unmatched. Germline lookup yields CDR1 SNHLY and CDR2 FYNNEI. The CDR3 runs 17 residues. The CDR3 sequence is CASSPGTSGDNTGELFF. The DNA of the CDR3 is TGTGCCAGCAGTCCTGGGACTAGCGGGGACAACACCGGGGAGCTGTTTTTT.